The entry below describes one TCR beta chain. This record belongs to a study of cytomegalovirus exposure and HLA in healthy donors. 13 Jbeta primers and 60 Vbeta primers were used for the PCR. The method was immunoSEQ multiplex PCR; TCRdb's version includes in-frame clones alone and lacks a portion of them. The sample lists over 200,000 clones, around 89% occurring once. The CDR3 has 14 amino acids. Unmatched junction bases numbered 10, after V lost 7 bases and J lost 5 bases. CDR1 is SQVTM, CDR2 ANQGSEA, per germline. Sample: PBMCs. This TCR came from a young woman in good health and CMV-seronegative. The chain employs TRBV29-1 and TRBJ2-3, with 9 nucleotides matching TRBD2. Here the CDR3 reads CSARAGGAQDTQYF. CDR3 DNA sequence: TGCAGCGCTAGAGCGGGAGGAGCCCAAGATACGCAGTATTTT.